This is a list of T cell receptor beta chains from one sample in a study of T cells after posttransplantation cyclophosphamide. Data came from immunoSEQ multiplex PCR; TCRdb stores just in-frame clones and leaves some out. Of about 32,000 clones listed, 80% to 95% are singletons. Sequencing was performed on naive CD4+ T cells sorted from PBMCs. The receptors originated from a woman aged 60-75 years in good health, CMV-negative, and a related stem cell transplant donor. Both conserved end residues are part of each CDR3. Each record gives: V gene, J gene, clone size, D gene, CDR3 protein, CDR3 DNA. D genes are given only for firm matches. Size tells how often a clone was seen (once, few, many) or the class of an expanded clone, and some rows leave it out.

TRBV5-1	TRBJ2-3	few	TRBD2	CASSPLAGGPTDTQYF	TGCGCCAGCAGCCCACTAGCGGGGGGCCCCACAGATACGCAGTATTTT
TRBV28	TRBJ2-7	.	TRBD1	CASRQTGGPYEQYF	TGTGCCAGCAGGCAGACAGGGGGGCCTTACGAGCAGTACTTC
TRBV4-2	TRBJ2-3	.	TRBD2	CASSQGLAPDTQYF	TGTGCCAGCAGCCAGGGACTAGCGCCCGATACGCAGTATTTT
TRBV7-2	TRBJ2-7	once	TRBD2	CASSYTGLAGQQYF	TGTGCCAGCAGTTACACGGGACTAGCGGGACAACAGTACTTC
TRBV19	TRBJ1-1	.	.	CATWRVGNTEAFF	TGTGCCACCTGGCGGGTTGGGAACACTGAAGCTTTCTTT
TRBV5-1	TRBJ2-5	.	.	CASSFPGETQYF	TGCGCCAGCAGCTTTCCGGGAGAGACCCAGTACTTC
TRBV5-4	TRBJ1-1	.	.	CASSLIPFLNTEAFF	TGTGCCAGCAGCCTTATCCCCTTTCTTAACACTGAAGCTTTCTTT
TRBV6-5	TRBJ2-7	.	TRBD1	CASTPGDSPYEQYF	TGTGCCAGCACCCCCGGGGACAGCCCCTACGAGCAGTACTTC
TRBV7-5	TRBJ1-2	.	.	CARSLGQGDGYTF	TGTGCCAGAAGCTTGGGACAGGGGGATGGCTACACCTTC
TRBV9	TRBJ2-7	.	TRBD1	CASSLSGTASYEQYF	TGTGCCAGCAGCCTCTCCGGGACAGCTTCCTACGAGCAGTACTTC
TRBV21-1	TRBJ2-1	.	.	CAISGRAGYNEQFF	TGTGCCATTAGCGGGAGGGCCGGTTACAATGAGCAGTTCTTC
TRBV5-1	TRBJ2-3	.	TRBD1	CASSTGTALTDTQYF	TGCGCCAGCAGCACCGGGACAGCTTTGACAGATACGCAGTATTTT
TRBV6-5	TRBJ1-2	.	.	CASTPGHRYGYTF	TGTGCCAGCACCCCGGGACACAGATATGGCTACACCTTC
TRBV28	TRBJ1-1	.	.	CAIPSGGGMNTEAFF	TGTGCCATTCCCTCCGGGGGAGGCATGAACACTGAAGCTTTCTTT
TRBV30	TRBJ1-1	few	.	CAWRRRVTEAFF	TGTGCCTGGAGGCGTCGGGTCACTGAAGCTTTCTTT
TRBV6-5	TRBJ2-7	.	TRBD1	CASSNSGTGNYEQYF	TGTGCCAGCAGTAATTCCGGGACAGGGAACTACGAGCAGTACTTC
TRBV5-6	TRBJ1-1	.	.	CASSLSKWGQGNTEAFF	TGTGCCAGCAGCTTGAGTAAGTGGGGGCAGGGGAACACTGAAGCTTTCTTT
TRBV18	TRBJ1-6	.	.	CASSPPQQGRASPLHF	TGTGCCAGCTCACCACCCCAACAGGGCCGAGCTTCACCCCTCCACTTT
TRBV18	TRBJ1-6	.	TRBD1	CASSPGGYAPSPLHF	TGTGCCAGCTCTCCAGGGGGGTACGCACCTTCACCCCTCCACTTT
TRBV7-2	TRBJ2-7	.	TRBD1	CASSRTGGATYEQYF	TGTGCCAGCAGCCGAACAGGGGGCGCTACCTACGAGCAGTACTTC
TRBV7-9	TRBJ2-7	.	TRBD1	CASSFGTVSYEQYF	TGTGCCAGCAGCTTTGGGACAGTCTCCTACGAGCAGTACTTC
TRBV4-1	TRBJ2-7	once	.	CASSQDNTDTYEQYF	TGCGCCAGCAGCCAAGATAACACAGACACCTACGAGCAGTACTTC
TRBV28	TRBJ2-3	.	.	CASNKGGSTDTQYF	TGTGCCAGCAACAAGGGGGGGAGCACAGATACGCAGTATTTT
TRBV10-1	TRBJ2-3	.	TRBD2	CASTEREGLTDTQYF	TGCGCCAGCACCGAGCGGGAGGGCCTTACAGATACGCAGTATTTT
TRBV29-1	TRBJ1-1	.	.	CSVDTNRDTEAFF	TGCAGCGTTGACACCAACAGGGACACTGAAGCTTTCTTT
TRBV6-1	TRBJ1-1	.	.	CASRPSLSNTEAFF	TGTGCCAGCAGACCAAGCCTTAGCAACACTGAAGCTTTCTTT
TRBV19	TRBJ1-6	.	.	CASSLQGPGRSPLHF	TGTGCCAGTAGCTTACAGGGCCCGGGCAGGTCACCCCTCCACTTT
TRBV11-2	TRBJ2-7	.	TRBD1	CASSFAGTGTYEQYF	TGTGCCAGCAGCTTTGCCGGGACAGGGACTTACGAGCAGTACTTC
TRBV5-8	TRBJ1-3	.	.	CASSRGQLAGNTIYF	TGTGCCAGCAGCCGTGGACAGCTCGCTGGAAACACCATATATTTT
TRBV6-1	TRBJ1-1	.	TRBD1	CAGSVSRDSNTEAFF	TGTGCCGGCAGTGTCAGCCGGGACAGCAACACTGAAGCTTTCTTT
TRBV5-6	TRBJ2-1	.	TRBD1	CASSTNRGRVFNEQFF	TGTGCCAGCAGCACGAACAGGGGGCGCGTTTTTAATGAGCAGTTCTTC
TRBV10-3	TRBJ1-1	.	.	CAISELRNTEAFF	TGTGCCATCAGTGAGTTGCGGAACACTGAAGCTTTCTTT
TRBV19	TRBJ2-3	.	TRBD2	CASSALAGGGLDTQYF	TGTGCCAGTAGTGCACTAGCGGGAGGCGGTCTGGATACGCAGTATTTT
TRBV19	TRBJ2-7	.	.	CASSDVPQVYEQYF	TGTGCCAGTAGTGATGTACCACAGGTCTACGAGCAGTACTTC
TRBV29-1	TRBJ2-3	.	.	CSSGSTDTQYF	TGCAGCAGCGGGAGCACAGATACGCAGTATTTT
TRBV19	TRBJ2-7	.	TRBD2	CASSPTSGRAHEQYF	TGTGCCAGTAGTCCGACTAGCGGGAGGGCCCACGAGCAGTACTTC
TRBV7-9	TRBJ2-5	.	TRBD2	CASSPSGGAGETQYF	TGTGCCAGCAGCCCTAGCGGGGGGGCCGGGGAGACCCAGTACTTC